A few counts support the clone carrying this T cell receptor beta chain. The CDR3 contains 14 residues. The germline gives CDR1 MGHDK, CDR2 SYGVNS. With 7 bases removed from V and 11 bases from J, the gap between germline ends came to 23 bases. The sample belongs to a study of T-cell memory formation after mild COVID-19. Each CDR3 protein gets one entry after TCRdb re-called the 5' RACE reads with MiXCR. The repertoire holds 450,000 or so distinct CDR3 sequences, with roughly 23% as singletons. The chain combines TRBV25-1 with TRBJ1-1; D is perhaps TRBD1 (6 bases). This receptor was taken from an adult woman who had mild COVID-19 (a few samples of this study predate the infection). Cell type and time point are not known. The material sequenced was PBMCs or a T cell subset sorted from them (not recorded which). CDR3 sequence reads: CASTARGAPPMAFF. CDR3 coding DNA: TGTGCCAGCACCGCCCGGGGGGCCCCCCCAATGGCTTTCTTT.